This entry describes one T cell receptor (beta chain). Its antigen has not been determined. One base away there is no much larger clone; base qualities are not given. Including cysteine and phenylalanine, the CDR3 has 13 amino acids. Only CDR3 DNA remains: 39 bases, in frame from the first base. CDR1 and CDR2 (SGHVS, FNYEAQ) derive from the germline V gene. Trimming at the junction amounts to 1 base on V and 10 bases on J, and the germline ends lie 11 bases apart. Library creation used PCR. The data were produced on an Illumina HiSeq 2000. TCRdb's own reprocessing of the public reads used fastp at Q25 and MiXCR and kept productive beta chains. Entries are consolidated by CDR3 protein sequence, retaining the most common genes and DNA. The sample contains under 15,000 distinct CDR3 sequences, approximately 50% of them found a single time. Roughly 30% of the sample belongs to the ten largest clones. These data are taken from a study of tumor-infiltrating lymphocytes in oesophageal squamous cell carcinoma (dated by TCRdb to about 2016).

The rearranged segments are TRBV7-6 and TRBJ2-1; the D gene is unclear. The clonotype originates from a female donor with esophageal squamous cell carcinoma. Sequencing was done on a sample of esophageal tumor tissue. The DNA sequence reads TGTGCCAGCAGCTTAGGGGTAGGACGGGAGCAGTTCTTC. Its translation is CASSLGVGREQFF.